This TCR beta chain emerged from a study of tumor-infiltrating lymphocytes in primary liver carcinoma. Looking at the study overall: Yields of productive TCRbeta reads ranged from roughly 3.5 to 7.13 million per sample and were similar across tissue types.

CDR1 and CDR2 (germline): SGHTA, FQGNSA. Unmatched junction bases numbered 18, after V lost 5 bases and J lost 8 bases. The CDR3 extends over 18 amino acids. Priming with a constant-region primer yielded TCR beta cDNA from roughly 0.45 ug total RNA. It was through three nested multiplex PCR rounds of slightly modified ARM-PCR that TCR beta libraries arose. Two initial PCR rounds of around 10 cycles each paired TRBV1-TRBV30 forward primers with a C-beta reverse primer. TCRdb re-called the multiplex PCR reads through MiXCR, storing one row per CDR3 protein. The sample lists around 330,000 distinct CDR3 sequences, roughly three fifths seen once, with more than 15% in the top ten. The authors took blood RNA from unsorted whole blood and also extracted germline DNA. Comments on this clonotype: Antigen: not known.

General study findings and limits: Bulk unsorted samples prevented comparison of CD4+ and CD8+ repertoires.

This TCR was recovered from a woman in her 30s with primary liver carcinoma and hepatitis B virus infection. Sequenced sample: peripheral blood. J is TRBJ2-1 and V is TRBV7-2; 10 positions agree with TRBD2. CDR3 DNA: TGTGCCAGCAGCCAACAGACCCTCAGTCCTAGCGGGGGTGATGAGCAGTTCTTC. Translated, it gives CASSQQTLSPSGGDEQFF.